The 8 T cell receptor beta chains given below trace back to one sample, sequenced in a study of OX40 agonist ivuxolimab in advanced cancers. Only in-frame clones appear in the TCRdb table, and some are missing; sequencing was by immunoSEQ multiplex PCR. The sample has about 68,000 clones; approximately 81% are singletons. Material: CD4+ or CD8+ T cells sorted from blood, obtained in a trial of the OX40 agonist ivuxolimab. These receptors were collected from an adult with an advanced solid tumor such as melanoma, head and neck, liver or kidney cancer.

Concerning this clone: Distinct nucleotide sequences in the sample also encode this CDR3. The chain joins TRBV4-1 to TRBJ1-5; no definite D call. There are 16 residues in the CDR3. Trimming removed 1 base at V and 5 bases at J, with 15 bases between. CDR1 and CDR2 from the germline V gene are MGHRA and YSYEKL. The DNA for the CDR3 is TGCGCCAGCAGCCAAGTGGCGACTGGCTGGGATCAGCCCCAGCATTTT. Its protein product is CASSQVATGWDQPQHF.

V and J are TRBV6-5 and TRBJ1-1; D ambiguous. Trimming stripped 0 bases from V and 3 bases from J, with 8 bases between. The V gene's germline CDR1 is MNHEY and CDR2 SVGAGI. The CDR3 contains 14 residues. The CDR3 DNA reads TGTGCCAGCAGTTACTCGGGGTCTTACACTGAAGCTTTCTTT. It specifies CASSYSGSYTEAFF.

The V and J genes are TRBV7-2 and TRBJ1-4, with 9 bases matching TRBD1. This CDR3 is built from 15 residues. CDR1 SGHTA and CDR2 FQGNSA come from the germline V gene. Trimming took 1 base from V and 7 from J; bases not matched to a gene: 4. The DNA for the CDR3 is TGTGCCAGCAGCTTAGGGGGACAGGGAGGTGAAAAACTGTTTTTT. Amino acids: CASSLGGQGGEKLFF. Complete variable domain (other parts from reference TRBV7-2 and TRBJ1-4): GAGVSQSPSNKVTEKGKDVELRCDPISGHTALYWYRQSLGQGLEFLIYFQGNSAPDKSGLPSDRFSAERTGGSVSTLTIQRTQQEDSAVYLCASSLGGQGGEKLFFGSGTQLSVL.

This clone is a singleton in its sample. The chain is built from TRBV7-3 and TRBJ2-3, with TRBD2 identical over 10 bases. The CDR3 is 15 amino acids. The junction had 4 bases not matched to a gene; V was cut back by 4 bases and J by 3 bases. Germline V lookup: CDR1 SGHTA, CDR2 FQGTGA. The CDR3 spells CASSYIAGGTDTQYF. The CDR3 bases are TGTGCCAGCAGCTACATAGCGGGGGGAACAGATACGCAGTATTTT.

The chain combines TRBV6-6 with TRBJ1-2; 12 bases map to TRBD1. The germline V gene has CDR1 MNHNY and CDR2 SVGAGI (reference sequence). The CDR3 is 14 amino acids. After removal of 6 bases from V and 7 bases from J, the junction contained 6 bases not matched to a gene. CDR3 protein: CASRPGQGARGYTF. The CDR3 DNA follows: TGTGCCAGCAGACCGGGACAGGGGGCGCGTGGCTACACCTTC.

This clone was found once. The chain is built from TRBV6-1 and TRBJ2-2; D call uncertain. Trimming shortened V by 0 bases and J by 5 bases, and 7 bases separated the two germline ends. The CDR3 is 14 residues long. Germline V gene sequence: CDR1 MNHNS, CDR2 SASEGT. DNA for the CDR3: TGTGCCAGCAGTGAAGCGGGGATGACCGGGGAGCTGTTTTTT. Its protein is CASSEAGMTGELFF.

This clone has a single count. The chain uses TRBV12-5 and TRBJ2-7; D not resolved. Germline assignment: CDR1 LGHNT and CDR2 FRNRAP. This CDR3 region has 13 residues. The V end lost 1 base, the J end lost 4 bases, and 8 bases lay between the germline ends. The CDR3 reads CASGLGQKYEQYF. CDR3 in DNA: TGTGCTAGTGGTTTGGGGCAGAAATACGAGCAGTACTTC.

V is TRBV5-1 and J is TRBJ2-3; weak D call: TRBD1 (6 bases). CDR3 length: 15 amino acids. Trimming shortened V by 0 bases and J by 0 bases, and 8 bases separated the two germline ends. Germline lookup yields CDR1 SGHRS and CDR2 YFSETQ. This CDR3 reads CASSLGGPSTDTQYF. CDR3 sequence (DNA): TGCGCCAGCAGCTTGGGGGGGCCTAGCACAGATACGCAGTATTTT.